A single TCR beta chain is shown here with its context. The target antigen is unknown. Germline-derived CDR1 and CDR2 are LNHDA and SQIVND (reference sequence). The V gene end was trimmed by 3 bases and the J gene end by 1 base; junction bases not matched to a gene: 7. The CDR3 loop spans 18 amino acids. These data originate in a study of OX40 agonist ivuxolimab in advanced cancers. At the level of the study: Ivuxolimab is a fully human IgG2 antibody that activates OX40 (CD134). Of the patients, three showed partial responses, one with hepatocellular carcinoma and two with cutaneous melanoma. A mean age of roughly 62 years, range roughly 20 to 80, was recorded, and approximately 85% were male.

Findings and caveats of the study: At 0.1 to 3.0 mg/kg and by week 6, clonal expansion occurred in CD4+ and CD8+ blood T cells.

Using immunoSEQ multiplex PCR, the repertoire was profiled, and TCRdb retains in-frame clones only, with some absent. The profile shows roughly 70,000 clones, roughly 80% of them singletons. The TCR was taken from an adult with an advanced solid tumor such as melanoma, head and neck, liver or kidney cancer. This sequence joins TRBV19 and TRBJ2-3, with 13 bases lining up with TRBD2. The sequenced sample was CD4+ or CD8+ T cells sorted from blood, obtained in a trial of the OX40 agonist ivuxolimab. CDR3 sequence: CASSIFLGTSGGTDTQYF. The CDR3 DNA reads TGTGCCAGTAGTATCTTTCTCGGGACTAGCGGGGGCACAGATACGCAGTATTTT.